The source of this TCR beta chain is a study of CD8+CD57+ T cells in acquired aplastic anemia. Overall study context: Roughly 3 ug was the average amount of DNA from sorted CD4+ and CD8+ cells.

Genomic DNA templated the TCR beta VDJ and CDR3 profiling. TCRdb re-analysed the reads in MiXCR, keeping a single row per CDR3 protein. The sample yields hundreds of thousands of distinct CDR3 sequences, under 40% seen once. Findings and caveats of the study: CD8+ Simpson's diversity in patients was not significantly different from that in controls.

Regarding this clonotype: Its target is not known.

Germline V gives CDR1 DFQATT, CDR2 SNEGSKA (reference sequence). This CDR3 has 11 amino acids. The ends were cut back, 0 bases at V and 4 bases at J, with 3 bases in the middle. Patients chosen for sequencing had CD8+CD57+ cells that had expanded, as shown by flow cytometry. Severe acquired aplastic anemia was present in every patient. Sampling of blood occurred while the patients had still received no therapy. The rearrangement joins TRBV20-1 to TRBJ1-1; unclear D gene. The sample consisted of sorted CD4+, CD8+, or CD8+CD57+ T cells (not recorded which) from PBMCs. This receptor was identified in a human donor with aplastic anemia. CDR3 in amino acids: CSARDPTEAFF. The DNA for the CDR3 is TGCAGTGCTAGAGATCCCACTGAAGCTTTCTTT.